These 18 T cell receptor beta chains originate from one sample sequenced in a study of blood T cell repertoires in COVID-19. Produced via immunoSEQ multiplex PCR; TCRdb's table is partial and in-frame only. The sample lists 150,000 to 250,000 clones; roughly 79% were seen once. The sequenced sample was peripheral blood. The source of these receptors is a human donor with acute or convalescent COVID-19. The donor label of this sample is uncertain.

This chain uses TRBV6-5 with TRBJ1-6, with 7 nucleotides matching TRBD1. This CDR3 is built from 15 residues. J was trimmed by 8 bases and V by 6 bases; bases with no gene match: 10. Germline-derived CDR1 and CDR2 are MNHEY and SVGAGI. CDR3 DNA: TGTGCCAGCAGCCCCCCGGACAGGACGTATTCACCCCTCCACTTT. Its protein is CASSPPDRTYSPLHF.

This clone has more than one count but fewer than ten. This sequence joins TRBV29-1 and TRBJ1-1; D remains unclear. V gave up 4 bases and J gave up 0 bases, with 9 bases separating them. CDR1 and CDR2 (germline): SQVTM, ANQGSEA. CDR3 size: 13 residues. The CDR3 is CSVVHSMNTEAFF. CDR3 DNA sequence: TGCAGCGTTGTGCACAGCATGAACACTGAAGCTTTCTTT.

This chain connects TRBV6-5 to TRBJ2-3; TRBD2 matches 9 bases. Germline V CDR1 and CDR2: MNHEY, SVGAGI. The CDR3 is 14 amino acids. Trimming cost V 10 bases and J 0 bases; bases outside gene matches: 5. CDR3 nucleotides: TGTGCCACTCTGAGCGGGAGGAGCACAGATACGCAGTATTTT. It translates to CATLSGRSTDTQYF.

The chain couples TRBV6-5 to TRBJ2-7, with 11 nucleotides matching TRBD2. This CDR3 spans 13 amino acids. Per the germline V gene, CDR1 is MNHEY and CDR2 is SVGAGI. The CDR3 nucleotides read TGTGGGAGCGGAACTAGCGGGAGATACGAGCAGTACTTC. This gives the protein CGSGTSGRYEQYF.

The table lists this clone with a few counts. This rearrangement joins TRBV18 to TRBJ1-4; weak D call: TRBD1 (5 bases). Trimming removed 2 bases from V and 7 bases from J, with 11 bases in between. This CDR3 is built from 14 residues. CDR1 and CDR2 (germline): KGHSH, LQKENI. Written as DNA, the CDR3 is TGTGCCAGCTCACCAGCGGGGCGTCTTGAAAAACTGTTTTTT. As protein: CASSPAGRLEKLFF.

The chain recombines TRBV27 with TRBJ2-1; 8 bases are shared with TRBD2. Trimming cost V 7 bases and J 8 bases; bases outside gene matches: 7. Germline lookup yields CDR1 MNHEY and CDR2 SMNVEV (reference sequence). This CDR3 spans 13 amino acids. The CDR3 nucleotides read TGTGCCAGCACACCTCGGGGGGGGTATGAGCAGTTCTTC. It encodes CASTPRGGYEQFF.

This clone was recorded a few times. V and J are TRBV7-9 and TRBJ1-3, with D hard to call. CDR3 length: 14 amino acids. Trimming shortened V by 2 bases and J by 0 bases, and 5 bases separated the two germline ends. Germline CDR1 and CDR2: SEHNR and FQNEAQ (reference sequence). The CDR3 nucleotides read TGTGCCAGCAGCTTAAGCGGCTCTGGAAACACCATATATTTT. Translation: CASSLSGSGNTIYF.

The rearrangement uses TRBV5-1 and TRBJ1-6; D unresolved. CDR1 and CDR2 from the germline V gene are SGHRS and YFSETQ. V lost 0 bases and J 3 bases, leaving 7 bases between the germline ends. This CDR3 contains 15 residues. The CDR3 sequence is CASSLEQLYNSPLHF. CDR3 DNA sequence: TGCGCCAGCAGCTTGGAACAGCTCTATAATTCACCCCTCCACTTT. Full variable domain (rest looked up from reference TRBV5-1 and TRBJ1-6): KAGVTQTPRYLIKTRGQQVTLSCSPISGHRSVSWYQQTPGQGLQFLFEYFSETQRNKGNFPGRFSGRQFSNSRSEMNVSTLELGDSALYLCASSLEQLYNSPLHFGNGTRLTVT.

V and J are TRBV5-4 and TRBJ1-6, with TRBD1 matching 8 bases. This CDR3 is built from 17 residues. The junction had 11 bases not matched to a gene; V was cut back by 4 bases and J by 5 bases. The germline V gene has CDR1 SGHNT and CDR2 YYREEE (reference sequence). The CDR3 reads CASSLRRDRFDNSPLHF. In DNA form, the CDR3 reads TGTGCCAGCAGCCTACGACGGGACAGGTTTGATAATTCACCCCTCCACTTT.

About this clone itself: The same CDR3 is also encoded by other DNA sequences in this sample. The J gene is TRBJ2-7, the V gene TRBV19; 10 bases align to TRBD2. The CDR3 runs to 15 residues. CDR1 LNHDA and CDR2 SQIVND come from the germline V gene (reference sequence). The junction had 4 bases not matched to a gene; V was cut back by 3 bases and J by 2 bases. The CDR3 sequence is CASSIGLAEAYEQYF. The CDR3 bases are TGTGCCAGTAGTATCGGACTAGCGGAAGCCTACGAGCAGTACTTC.

This chain joins TRBV7-9 and TRBJ2-3; 8 nucleotides line up with TRBD2. The length of the CDR3 is 15 residues. CDR1 SEHNR and CDR2 FQNEAQ come from the germline V gene (reference sequence). Trimming cost V 5 bases and J 5 bases; bases outside gene matches: 9. The CDR3 region has the DNA TGTGCCAGCAGCCCGAGCGGGAGATCGCAAGATACGCAGTATTTT. Residues: CASSPSGRSQDTQYF.

The rearrangement links TRBV4-3 to TRBJ1-2; 7 nucleotides align to TRBD1. V trimming: 0 bases; J trimming: 6 bases; junction bases outside the gene matches: 10. Per the germline V gene, CDR1 is LGHNA and CDR2 is YSLEER. The CDR3 extends over 16 amino acids. CDR3 in amino acids: CASSQDPNRGWDGYTF. CDR3 bases: TGCGCCAGCAGCCAAGATCCCAACAGGGGTTGGGATGGCTACACCTTC.

This chain connects TRBV27 to TRBJ1-4, with a possible D match to TRBD1 (5 bases). The CDR3 length is 15 residues. Germline lookup yields CDR1 MNHEY and CDR2 SMNVEV (reference sequence). With 2 bases removed from V and 5 bases from J, the gap between germline ends came to 12 bases. DNA of the CDR3: TGTGCCAGCAGTTTACAAGAAGGGGCGAATGAAAAACTGTTTTTT. Protein: CASSLQEGANEKLFF.

The chain links TRBV2 to TRBJ2-7; 7 bases are shared with TRBD2. CDR3 length: 14 amino acids. V dropped 8 bases and J dropped 3; count of bases not matched to a gene: 10. Per germline, CDR1 SNHLY and CDR2 FYNNEI. DNA for the CDR3: TGTGCCAGCCTGGCTGGGGGGGGAAACTACGAGCAGTACTTC. Translating gives CASLAGGGNYEQYF.

The rearrangement uses TRBV10-3 and TRBJ2-7; 8 bases map to TRBD1. Looked up from germline, CDR1 is ENHRY and CDR2 is SYGVKD. Germline trimming cut 4 bases from V and 5 bases from J; bases unmatched to any gene: 7. The CDR3 is 14 residues long. The CDR3 sequence is CAISAGQGAHEQYF. For the CDR3, the DNA is TGTGCCATCAGTGCGGGTCAGGGGGCCCACGAGCAGTACTTC.

In this sample, this clone turned up once. The chain carries TRBV6-5 and TRBJ1-1; weak D call: TRBD1 (5 bases). V was shortened by 1 base and J by 3 bases, with 9 bases between the two germline ends. The CDR3 has 14 residues. Germline V gene sequence: CDR1 MNHEY, CDR2 SVGAGI. This CDR3 is CASSYYRGDTEAFF. CDR3 sequence (DNA): TGTGCCAGCAGTTACTATCGGGGGGACACTGAAGCTTTCTTT.

This chain connects TRBV29-1 to TRBJ1-5; 8 bases map to TRBD1. This CDR3 spans 12 amino acids. Trimming cost V 6 bases and J 5 bases; bases outside gene matches: 3. Per the germline V gene, CDR1 is SQVTM and CDR2 is ANQGSEA. The CDR3 is CSVGQGHQPQHF. The CDR3 nucleotides are TGCAGCGTAGGACAGGGCCATCAGCCCCAGCATTTT.

The V and J genes are TRBV6-6 and TRBJ1-3; D ambiguous. This CDR3 is 14 amino acids long. CDR1 and CDR2 from the germline V gene are MNHNY and SVGAGI (reference sequence). Deletions cut 7 bases from V and 0 bases from J, with 10 bases between. In nucleotides, the CDR3 is TGTGCCAGCACTCCATCCCGCTCTGGAAACACCATATATTTT. Protein sequence: CASTPSRSGNTIYF.